Listed below are T cell receptor beta chains from one sample, sequenced in a study of post-analysis software for immune sequencing data. A single record per CDR3 protein comes from TCRdb applying MiXCR to the PCR reads. The sample includes about 260,000 distinct CDR3 sequences, 35% to 45% of them seen just once. The sample comprised blood. The receptors originated from a girl under 18 with multiple sclerosis. The CDR3 runs from the conserved cysteine through the conserved F or W. A D gene is named only where the DNA matches it firmly. The size entry is marked missing in some rows and otherwise reads once, few, many or a size class.

CDR3nt: TGCAGCGTTGGGGCCCATAGAGGCACAGATACGCAGTATTTT
CDR3aa: CSVGAHRGTDTQYF
v_gene: TRBV29-1
d_gene: -
j_gene: TRBJ2-3
abundance: -

CDR3nt: TGTGCCAGCAGTTTTCAGGAGCTAAGAGGTGGCTACACCTTC
CDR3aa: CASSFQELRGGYTF
v_gene: TRBV12-3/TRBV12-4
d_gene: -
j_gene: TRBJ1-2
abundance: -

CDR3nt: TGTGCCAGCAGCTTAGAGTCCGGGGAGGGCTACACCTTC
CDR3aa: CASSLESGEGYTF
v_gene: TRBV7-9
d_gene: -
j_gene: TRBJ1-2
abundance: -

CDR3nt: TGTGCCAGCAGGCTGGGGCGGACTAATGAAAAACTGTTTTTT
CDR3aa: CASRLGRTNEKLFF
v_gene: TRBV27
d_gene: -
j_gene: TRBJ1-4
abundance: many

CDR3nt: TGCGCCAGCAGCTTCCCGGACAGGGGAAACTACGAGCAGTACTTC
CDR3aa: CASSFPDRGNYEQYF
v_gene: TRBV5-1
d_gene: TRBD1
j_gene: TRBJ2-7
abundance: -

CDR3nt: TGTGCCAGCAGCTACGCAGTCGGGTTGCGGACCCAGTACTTC
CDR3aa: CASSYAVGLRTQYF
v_gene: TRBV7-2
d_gene: -
j_gene: TRBJ2-5
abundance: -

CDR3nt: TGTGCCAGCACCATCGCCCGGGAAGCTCAGCCCCAGCATTTT
CDR3aa: CASTIAREAQPQHF
v_gene: TRBV6-2/TRBV6-3
d_gene: -
j_gene: TRBJ1-5
abundance: -

CDR3nt: TGCAGTGCTACCGGGACTAGCTCCTACAATGAGCAGTTCTTC
CDR3aa: CSATGTSSYNEQFF
v_gene: TRBV20-1
d_gene: TRBD2
j_gene: TRBJ2-1
abundance: -

CDR3nt: TGCGCCAGCAGCAGCGGGACAGGGGGCAGTCTATCCTCTGGGGCCAACGTCCTGACTTTC
CDR3aa: CASSSGTGGSLSSGANVLTF
v_gene: TRBV5-1
d_gene: TRBD1
j_gene: TRBJ2-6
abundance: many

CDR3nt: TGTGCCAGCAGTTCCACCTATGGCTACACCTTC
CDR3aa: CASSSTYGYTF
v_gene: TRBV28
d_gene: -
j_gene: TRBJ1-2
abundance: -

CDR3nt: TGCAGTGCTAGCTCCCTTGCGGCGGCTCTACCCACTGAAGCTTTCTTT
CDR3aa: CSASSLAAALPTEAFF
v_gene: TRBV20-1
d_gene: -
j_gene: TRBJ1-1
abundance: few

CDR3nt: TGTGCCAGCAGTTCCGACGGCAGCGCAGATGCGGAGTATTTT
CDR3aa: CASSSDGSADAEYF
v_gene: TRBV12-3/TRBV12-4
d_gene: -
j_gene: TRBJ2-3
abundance: -

CDR3nt: TGCGCCAGCAGCTTGATCGTCAGGGGCGGGACTGAAGCTTTCTTT
CDR3aa: CASSLIVRGGTEAFF
v_gene: TRBV5-1
d_gene: -
j_gene: TRBJ1-1
abundance: few

CDR3nt: TGTGCCAGCAGTTTGCCCCCATCACCCCTCCACTTT
CDR3aa: CASSLPPSPLHF
v_gene: TRBV12-3/TRBV12-4
d_gene: -
j_gene: TRBJ1-6
abundance: many

CDR3nt: TGTGCCATCAGTGAGACTGGTCCGGGACAGGGCACTGAAGCTTTCTTT
CDR3aa: CAISETGPGQGTEAFF
v_gene: TRBV10-3
d_gene: TRBD1
j_gene: TRBJ1-1
abundance: few

CDR3nt: TGCAGCGTTGAACGTATCTTGGGACAGGGCTACACCTTC
CDR3aa: CSVERILGQGYTF
v_gene: TRBV29-1
d_gene: TRBD1
j_gene: TRBJ1-2
abundance: many

CDR3nt: TGTGCCAGCGGGACAGGGGACTATGGCTACACCTTC
CDR3aa: CASGTGDYGYTF
v_gene: TRBV27
d_gene: TRBD1
j_gene: TRBJ1-2
abundance: few

CDR3nt: TGTGCCAGCAGACCCGGACAGACCTATGGCTACACCTTC
CDR3aa: CASRPGQTYGYTF
v_gene: TRBV12-3/TRBV12-4
d_gene: -
j_gene: TRBJ1-2
abundance: -

CDR3nt: TGCGCCAGCAGCGCCGGGGGGACGGAGACCCAGTACTTC
CDR3aa: CASSAGGTETQYF
v_gene: TRBV5-1
d_gene: TRBD2
j_gene: TRBJ2-5
abundance: -

CDR3nt: TGTGCCACCAGTGACCGTAGCGGGGGGCCGACAGATACGCAGTATTTT
CDR3aa: CATSDRSGGPTDTQYF
v_gene: TRBV24-1
d_gene: TRBD2
j_gene: TRBJ2-3
abundance: few

CDR3nt: TGCGCCAGCAGCTTGTGGCCGGGGCGGGATCAGCCCCAGCATTTT
CDR3aa: CASSLWPGRDQPQHF
v_gene: TRBV5-1
d_gene: -
j_gene: TRBJ1-5
abundance: few

CDR3nt: TGTGCCACCAGCGGAGACGGGACTAGCGGGGTCCGCAATGAGCAGTTCTTC
CDR3aa: CATSGDGTSGVRNEQFF
v_gene: TRBV15
d_gene: TRBD2
j_gene: TRBJ2-1
abundance: many

CDR3nt: TGTGCCAGCAGCAACTGGAGACTTCCCGGGACTAGCGGGACGTACAATGAGCAGTTCTTC
CDR3aa: CASSNWRLPGTSGTYNEQFF
v_gene: TRBV28
d_gene: TRBD2
j_gene: TRBJ2-1
abundance: many

CDR3nt: TGTGCCAGCAGTTACGGGCAGGGGCGAGAGACCCAGTACTTC
CDR3aa: CASSYGQGRETQYF
v_gene: TRBV27
d_gene: -
j_gene: TRBJ2-5
abundance: once

CDR3nt: TGCGCCAGCAATCAGGGGGAAGGGGCCAACGTCCTGACTTTC
CDR3aa: CASNQGEGANVLTF
v_gene: TRBV5-1
d_gene: TRBD1
j_gene: TRBJ2-6
abundance: -

CDR3nt: TGCGCCAGCAGCCAAAGCCCCGAGGGGCGAAATTCACCCCTCCACTTT
CDR3aa: CASSQSPEGRNSPLHF
v_gene: TRBV4-3
d_gene: -
j_gene: TRBJ1-6
abundance: -

CDR3nt: TGTGCCAGCAGCCAAGCTGCAGGGGGCTATTACAATGAGCAGTTCTTC
CDR3aa: CASSQAAGGYYNEQFF
v_gene: TRBV3-1
d_gene: TRBD1
j_gene: TRBJ2-1
abundance: few

CDR3nt: TGTGCCAGCCTTGGGAGGGACACAACCTACGAGCAGTACTTC
CDR3aa: CASLGRDTTYEQYF
v_gene: TRBV2
d_gene: -
j_gene: TRBJ2-7
abundance: -

CDR3nt: TGTGCCAGCGAGGGGTATGGACACTTTGGGGAGACCCAGTACTTC
CDR3aa: CASEGYGHFGETQYF
v_gene: TRBV28
d_gene: -
j_gene: TRBJ2-5
abundance: many

CDR3nt: TGTGCCAGCAGCTTAGCCACAACAGGGTTGGACGGCTACATCTTC
CDR3aa: CASSLATTGLDGYIF
v_gene: TRBV7-2
d_gene: -
j_gene: TRBJ1-2
abundance: -

CDR3nt: TGTGCCAGCAGTAGGAACTCGGGGGAGACCCAGTACTTC
CDR3aa: CASSRNSGETQYF
v_gene: TRBV2
d_gene: -
j_gene: TRBJ2-5
abundance: -

CDR3nt: TGCAGTGCTGGGACGCGGGGGGGCCGAGGAGATACGCAGTATTTT
CDR3aa: CSAGTRGGRGDTQYF
v_gene: TRBV20-1
d_gene: TRBD2
j_gene: TRBJ2-3
abundance: -

CDR3nt: TGCAGTGCTAGAGAGGGGGGGTGGCTCAATGAGCAGTTCTTC
CDR3aa: CSAREGGWLNEQFF
v_gene: TRBV20-1
d_gene: TRBD2
j_gene: TRBJ2-1
abundance: -

CDR3nt: TGTGCTAGTGGTTTGGTACGGGACAGCCTCACAGATACGCAGTATTTT
CDR3aa: CASGLVRDSLTDTQYF
v_gene: TRBV12-5
d_gene: TRBD1
j_gene: TRBJ2-3
abundance: -

CDR3nt: TGCAGTGCTAGAGGGGACAGGTACCAAGAGACCCAGTACTTC
CDR3aa: CSARGDRYQETQYF
v_gene: TRBV20-1
d_gene: TRBD1
j_gene: TRBJ2-5
abundance: many

CDR3nt: TGTGCCAGCAGTTTGGTCGTTGGGGCCAACGTCCTGACTTTC
CDR3aa: CASSLVVGANVLTF
v_gene: TRBV28
d_gene: -
j_gene: TRBJ2-6
abundance: -

CDR3nt: TGTGCCAGCTCACGAGGGACGCAAGAGACCCAGTACTTC
CDR3aa: CASSRGTQETQYF
v_gene: TRBV18
d_gene: -
j_gene: TRBJ2-5
abundance: many

CDR3nt: TGTGCCAGCAGCCAAGATCCAGCGGGAGAGGGAGAGACCCAGTACTTC
CDR3aa: CASSQDPAGEGETQYF
v_gene: TRBV4-2
d_gene: TRBD2
j_gene: TRBJ2-5
abundance: few

CDR3nt: TGTGCCAGCAGTCTCGAAGGCGCGGAAAAACTGTTTTTT
CDR3aa: CASSLEGAEKLFF
v_gene: TRBV28
d_gene: -
j_gene: TRBJ1-4
abundance: few

CDR3nt: TGTGCCAGCAGCCCAACGACAGGTTACAATTCACCCCTCCACTTT
CDR3aa: CASSPTTGYNSPLHF
v_gene: TRBV14
d_gene: -
j_gene: TRBJ1-6
abundance: few

CDR3nt: TGTGCCATCAGTGGGCCAGGGGACAGGGGCATTCAGTACTTC
CDR3aa: CAISGPGDRGIQYF
v_gene: TRBV10-3
d_gene: TRBD1
j_gene: TRBJ2-4
abundance: many

CDR3nt: TGCGCCAGCAGCCAAGATCCCACTGAAGCTTTCTTT
CDR3aa: CASSQDPTEAFF
v_gene: TRBV4-1
d_gene: -
j_gene: TRBJ1-1
abundance: many

CDR3nt: TGTGCCAGCAGCCCAGGGAGTGAGTATGAGCAGTACTTC
CDR3aa: CASSPGSEYEQYF
v_gene: TRBV7-9
d_gene: -
j_gene: TRBJ2-5
abundance: few

CDR3nt: TGCAGTGCTAGATCCCTACTAGCGGGGGGGCCGGAGACCCAGTACTTC
CDR3aa: CSARSLLAGGPETQYF
v_gene: TRBV20-1
d_gene: TRBD2
j_gene: TRBJ2-5
abundance: many

CDR3nt: TGTGCCAGTAGTTCCGGCGGCGGGAGCACAGATACGCAGTATTTT
CDR3aa: CASSSGGGSTDTQYF
v_gene: TRBV19
d_gene: -
j_gene: TRBJ2-3
abundance: many

CDR3nt: TGTGCCAGCAGTGACTCCAGCGAACCCTACAATGAGCCGTTCTTC
CDR3aa: CASSDSSEPYNEPFF
v_gene: TRBV6-4
d_gene: -
j_gene: TRBJ2-1
abundance: -